Listed below are T cell receptor beta chains from one sample, sequenced in a study of cytomegalovirus exposure and HLA in healthy donors. Libraries were prepared by immunoSEQ multiplex PCR; TCRdb keeps only in-frame clonotypes and omits some of them. The sample's table shows 150,000 to 200,000 clones. Sequencing used PBMCs. These receptor sequences come from a man aged 25-40 years in good health and CMV-seronegative. Each CDR3 is given with its conserved first and last residue. Fields, in order: CDR3 length, J gene, V gene, CDR3 protein.

len: 16; j_gene: TRBJ1-2; v_gene: TRBV6-5; CDR3aa: CASSYSRTGGGYGYTF
len: 16; j_gene: TRBJ2-2; v_gene: TRBV19; CDR3aa: CATPRQGAENTGELFF
len: 20; j_gene: TRBJ2-3; v_gene: TRBV11-3; CDR3aa: CASSLALAGRHRTPTDTQYF
len: 16; j_gene: TRBJ2-2; v_gene: TRBV27; CDR3aa: CASSFMGTGDTGELFF
len: 14; j_gene: TRBJ1-1; v_gene: TRBV5-4; CDR3aa: CASSLGGGRAEAFF
len: 15; j_gene: TRBJ1-1; v_gene: TRBV11-3; CDR3aa: CASSLSHDRNTEAFF
len: 12; j_gene: TRBJ1-1; v_gene: TRBV11-3; CDR3aa: CASRRGGTEAFF
len: 13; j_gene: TRBJ1-2; v_gene: TRBV14; CDR3aa: CASSQIPVTGYTF
len: 12; j_gene: TRBJ2-3; v_gene: TRBV6-1; CDR3aa: CASINPTDTQYF
len: 17; j_gene: TRBJ1-2; v_gene: TRBV28; CDR3aa: CASGLPGQGGDVYGYTF
len: 15; j_gene: TRBJ1-3; v_gene: TRBV19; CDR3aa: CASGRQGHSGNTIYF
len: 13; j_gene: TRBJ1-2; v_gene: TRBV19; CDR3aa: CASTRSSNYGYTF
len: 16; j_gene: TRBJ2-2; v_gene: TRBV10-2; CDR3aa: CASRGLAGGVTGELFF
len: 13; j_gene: TRBJ1-1; v_gene: TRBV7-9; CDR3aa: CASSLNEGTEAFF
len: 14; j_gene: TRBJ2-7; v_gene: TRBV7-3; CDR3aa: CASSYRLASYEQYF
len: 17; j_gene: TRBJ2-7; v_gene: TRBV11-2; CDR3aa: CASSLVLGGGETYEQYF
len: 14; j_gene: TRBJ1-5; v_gene: TRBV6-1; CDR3aa: CASSSPGDNQPQHF